The TCR beta chain described here comes from a study of cytomegalovirus exposure and HLA in healthy donors. Study-level findings and limits: DRB1 showed the most TCR associations and HLA-C the fewest in a later analysis, as rates varied by HLA locus. In a later analysis, a missense DCLRE1C variant was linked to TCR beta V- and J-gene trimming.

The germline gives CDR1 LNHDA, CDR2 SQIVND (reference sequence). Trimming took 10 bases from V and 0 from J; bases not matched to a gene: 9. The CDR3 extends over 15 amino acids. The primer mix had 60 Vbeta and 13 Jbeta primers. Using immunoSEQ multiplex PCR, the repertoire was profiled, and TCRdb retains in-frame clones only, with some absent. The table lists roughly 120,000 clones, approximately 81% of them singletons, with roughly 2% in the top ten. Note on this clone: As yet, its antigen is unknown.

The sequence derives from a man in his late teens or twenties in good health and CMV-seronegative. This sequence joins TRBV19 and TRBJ1-2; TRBD1 matches at 9 bases. Input material: PBMCs. The DNA for the CDR3 is TGTGCCACCCGGGACAGGGTGGGGGCTAACTATGGCTACACCTTC. This gives the protein CATRDRVGANYGYTF.